This T cell receptor beta chain was obtained from a study of Graves' ophthalmopathy and Graves' hyperthyroidism. Investigators amplified TCR beta CDR3 regions from RNA transcripts. The library came from an HTBI-primed first-round RT-PCR and a second-round multiplex PCR. Via MiXCR, TCRdb re-called the multiplex PCR reads, giving one row per CDR3 protein. The sample has over a million distinct CDR3 sequences; 35% to 40% are singletons. This CDR3 has 15 residues. CDR1 is SEHNR, CDR2 FQNEAQ, per germline (reference sequence). On this clonotype itself: Its ends do not fully match the called genes, so a read error is possible.

This chain joins TRBV7-9 and TRBJ2-2, with 8 bases fitting TRBD1. This TCR derives from an adult man with Graves' hyperthyroidism. The source material was peripheral blood or thyroid tissue (not recorded which). CDR3 nucleotide sequence: TGTGTCAGCAGCTCCTGGACAGGGTACACCGGGGAGCTGTTTTTT. Translating it yields CVSSSWTGYTGELFF.